These 6 T cell receptor beta chains originate from one sample sequenced in a study of blood T cell repertoires in COVID-19 (dated by TCRdb to between 2020 and 2021). The library came from the immunoSEQ multiplex PCR assay. TCRdb mirrors the immuneACCESS table, restricted to in-frame sequences. Some clones are absent from its copies; in checked studies, under half trace to an unresolved V gene, and the reason for the others is unknown. In this sample the table shows more than 200,000 clones, around nine tenths of which occur a single time. The top ten clonotypes cover under 2% of the sample. Sequencing input: PBMCs or T cells enriched from blood (not recorded which). These receptors came from a woman aged 50 to 60 who had recovered from COVID-19.

The chain couples TRBV25-1 to TRBJ1-2; no clear D gene. V dropped 3 bases and J dropped 4 bases, with 6 bases sitting between them. Germline V gene lookup returns CDR1 MGHDK and CDR2 SYGVNS. CDR3 length: 12 residues. Here the CDR3 reads CASSDPSYGYTF. The CDR3 DNA sequence: TGTGCCAGCAGTGACCCCTCCTATGGCTACACCTTC.

This clone has a single count. The genes are TRBV6-5 and TRBJ1-2; D not resolved. The germline gives CDR1 MNHEY, CDR2 SVGAGI. V lost 2 bases to trimming and J lost 8 bases, with 12 bases between them. The CDR3 consists of 13 residues. In DNA form, the CDR3 reads TGTGCCAGCAGTTACGCGGGCATCTCAGGCTACACCTTC. Translated: CASSYAGISGYTF.

The genes are TRBV3-1 (or the pseudogene TRBV3-2) and TRBJ1-3, with unresolved D. The CDR3 totals 15 residues. Looked up from germline, CDR1 is LGHDT and CDR2 is YNNKEL (reference sequence). Trimming left V 0 bases short and J 0 bases short, with 6 bases between. CDR3 nucleotide sequence: TGTGCCAGCAGCCAAGATCCGAGCTCTGGAAACACCATATATTTT. This gives the protein CASSQDPSSGNTIYF.

The V call is TRBV5-5, the J call TRBJ1-5; possibly TRBD1 for D (6 bases). The CDR3 consists of 15 residues. Germline V gene data show CDR1 as SGHKS and CDR2 as YYEKEE (reference sequence). Between the trimmed V and J ends, which lost 2 bases and 4 bases, there was a span of 13 bases. The CDR3 region has the DNA TGTGCCAGCAGCTTCGATCTGGGGACAAATCAGCCCCAGCATTTT. Translated, it gives CASSFDLGTNQPQHF.

The rearrangement links TRBV24-1 to TRBJ2-3, with 12 bases identical to TRBD1. The CDR3 length is 16 residues. The V gene's germline CDR1 is KGHDR and CDR2 SFDVKD. V shed 2 bases and J 4 bases; nucleotides not matched to a gene: 3. CDR3 nucleotide sequence: TGTGCCACCAGTGATTACGGGACAGGGGGCGCAGATACGCAGTATTTT. Translating it yields CATSDYGTGGADTQYF.

J is TRBJ2-4 and V is TRBV4-3; D is possibly TRBD2 (6 bases). The germline V gene encodes CDR1 LGHNA and CDR2 YSLEER. V was trimmed by 1 base and J by 5 bases, leaving 6 bases between them. This CDR3 has 13 residues. The CDR3 loop is CASSQAGENIQYF. CDR3 sequence (DNA): TGCGCCAGCAGCCAAGCGGGAGAAAACATTCAGTACTTC.